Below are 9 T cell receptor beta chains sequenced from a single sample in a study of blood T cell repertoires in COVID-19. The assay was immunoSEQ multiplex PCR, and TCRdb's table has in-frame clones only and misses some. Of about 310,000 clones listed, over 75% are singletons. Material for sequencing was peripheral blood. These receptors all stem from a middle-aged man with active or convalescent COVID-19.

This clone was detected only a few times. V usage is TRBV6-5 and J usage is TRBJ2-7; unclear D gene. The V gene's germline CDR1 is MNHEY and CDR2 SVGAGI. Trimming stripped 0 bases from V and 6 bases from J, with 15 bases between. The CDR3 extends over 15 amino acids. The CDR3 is CASSYSPSASFEQYF. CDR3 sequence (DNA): TGTGCCAGCAGTTACTCACCCAGTGCCAGTTTCGAGCAGTACTTC.

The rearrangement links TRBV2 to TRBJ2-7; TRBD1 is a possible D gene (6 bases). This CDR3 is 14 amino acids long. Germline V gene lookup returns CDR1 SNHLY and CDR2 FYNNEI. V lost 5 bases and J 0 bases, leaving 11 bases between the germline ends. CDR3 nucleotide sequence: TGTGCCAGCAGTCCGGGACACCTCTCCTACGAGCAGTACTTC. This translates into CASSPGHLSYEQYF.

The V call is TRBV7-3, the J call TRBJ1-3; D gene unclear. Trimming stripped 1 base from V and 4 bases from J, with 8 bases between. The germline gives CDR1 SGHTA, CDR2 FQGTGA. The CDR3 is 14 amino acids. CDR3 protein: CASSLNPGGNTIYF. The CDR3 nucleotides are TGTGCCAGCAGCTTAAATCCGGGGGGAAACACCATATATTTT.

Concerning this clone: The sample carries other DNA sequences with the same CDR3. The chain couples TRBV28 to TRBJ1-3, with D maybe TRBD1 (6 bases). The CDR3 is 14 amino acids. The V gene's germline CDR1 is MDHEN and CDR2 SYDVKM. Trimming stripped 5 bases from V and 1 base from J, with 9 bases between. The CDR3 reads CASSPRGSGNTIYF. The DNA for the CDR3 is TGTGCCAGCAGTCCCAGGGGTTCTGGAAACACCATATATTTT.

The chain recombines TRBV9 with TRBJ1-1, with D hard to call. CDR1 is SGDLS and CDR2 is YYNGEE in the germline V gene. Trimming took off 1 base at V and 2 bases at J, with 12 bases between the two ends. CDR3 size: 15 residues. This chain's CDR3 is CASSVSSGLNTEAFF. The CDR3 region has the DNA TGTGCCAGCAGCGTATCTTCAGGTCTCAACACTGAAGCTTTCTTT.

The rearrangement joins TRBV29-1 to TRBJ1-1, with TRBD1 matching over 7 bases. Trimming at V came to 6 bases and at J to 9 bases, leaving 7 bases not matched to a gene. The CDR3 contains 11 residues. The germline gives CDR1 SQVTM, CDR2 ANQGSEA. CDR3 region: CSVTGNGKAFF. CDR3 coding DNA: TGCAGCGTGACAGGGAACGGAAAAGCTTTCTTT.

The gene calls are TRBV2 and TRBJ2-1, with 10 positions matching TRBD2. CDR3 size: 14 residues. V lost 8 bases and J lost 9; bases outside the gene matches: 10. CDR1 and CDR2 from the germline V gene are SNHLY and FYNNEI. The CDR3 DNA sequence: TGTGCCAGCCTTGCACTAGCGGGATTTGGTGAGCAGTTCTTC. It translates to CASLALAGFGEQFF.

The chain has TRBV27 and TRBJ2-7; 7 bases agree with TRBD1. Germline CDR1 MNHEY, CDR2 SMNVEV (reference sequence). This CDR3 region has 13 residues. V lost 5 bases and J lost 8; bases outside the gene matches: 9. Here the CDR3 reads CASSRQGRYQQYF. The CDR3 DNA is TGTGCCAGCAGTCGACAGGGCCGGTACCAGCAGTACTTC.

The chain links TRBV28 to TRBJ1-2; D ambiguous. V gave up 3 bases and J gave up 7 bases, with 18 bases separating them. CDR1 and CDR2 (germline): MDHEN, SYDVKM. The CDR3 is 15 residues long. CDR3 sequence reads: CASSFPSGSAPGYTF. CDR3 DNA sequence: TGTGCCAGCAGTTTCCCCTCAGGATCAGCCCCTGGCTACACCTTC.